A selection of T cell receptor beta chains follows, all from one sample in a study of T cell responses to AZD1222 COVID-19 vaccine. The protocol was immunoSEQ multiplex PCR, while the TCRdb copy is restricted to in-frame clones and leaves out a portion. The sample holds about 160,000 clones, roughly nine tenths seen once. The material sequenced was peripheral blood, taken 28 days after the second AZD1222 dose. The origin of the receptors is an adult who received the AZD1222 COVID-19 vaccine. CDR3s include the opening cysteine and the closing phenylalanine or tryptophan.

v_gene	j_gene	CDR3aa
TRBV13	TRBJ2-5	CASSADQGLGETQYF
TRBV12-3/TRBV12-4	TRBJ1-1	CASRTAGSTEAFF
TRBV7-9	TRBJ1-1	CASSSDRGNTEAFF
TRBV19	TRBJ1-1	CASSSTDRPLTEAFF
TRBV2	TRBJ1-1	CASSGDTEAFF
TRBV18	TRBJ2-1	CASSPGGGAYNEQFF
TRBV10-3	TRBJ1-1	CAISENQGTEAFF
TRBV7-2	TRBJ1-3	CASSLVFGSGNTIYF
TRBV7-9	TRBJ1-1	CASSLDVLEKNTEAFF
TRBV18	TRBJ1-5	CASSPRAQNRVGQPQHF
TRBV6-6	TRBJ1-2	CASSSSGAGYTF
TRBV7-3	TRBJ2-1	CASSPSREDEQFF
TRBV5-1	TRBJ2-7	CASFTDSYEQYF
TRBV5-1	TRBJ2-3	CASSQTGDRSTDTQYF
TRBV7-2	TRBJ2-1	CASSLSFSANEQFF
TRBV15	TRBJ1-6	CATSRGTGFKLRTLHF
TRBV19	TRBJ1-4	CASSIGSGNEKLFF
TRBV7-2	TRBJ2-7	CASSLVGASLSYEQYF
TRBV29-1	TRBJ1-1	CSVEEGRQTHTEAFF
TRBV5-1	TRBJ2-5	CASSLVAVQETQYF
TRBV6-5	TRBJ1-6	CASSLHGGVNSPLHF
TRBV27	TRBJ1-1	CASSRLRNTEAFF
TRBV3-1/TRBV3-2	TRBJ2-7	CASSQQSEQYF
TRBV18	TRBJ2-5	CASSVSFLPETQYF
TRBV6-5	TRBJ1-4	CASSYSPGTVGEKLFF
TRBV9	TRBJ2-1	CASSVSGGWGNEQFF